The source of this T cell receptor beta chain is a study of blood T cells in healthy people across ages. Primed by a sample-barcoded 5' primer and a J-beta primer mix, a second PCR proceeded for roughly 7 to 11 cycles. Using its own MiXCR run on the 5' RACE reads, TCRdb lists one record per CDR3 protein. The sample yields roughly 1.5 million distinct CDR3 sequences, less than 45% seen once. The CDR3 has 15 residues. Germline CDR1 is MNHEY and CDR2 is SVGAGI. With 3 bases removed from V and 5 bases from J, the gap between germline ends came to 17 bases. Study findings and constraints: Long-lived donors had more naive CD4+ cells and higher diversity than aged donors.

Only a few counts were recorded for this clonotype. The antigen remains undetermined. This chain connects TRBV6-5 to TRBJ2-7; the D gene is possibly TRBD1 (6 bases). The receptor's source is a woman younger than 30 in good health. The sequencing input was blood. The CDR3 sequence is CASSYGGGRGNEQYF. The CDR3, as DNA: TGTGCCAGCAGTTATGGGGGCGGCAGGGGTAACGAGCAGTACTTC.